The 8 T cell receptor beta chains reported below all come from one sample, sequenced in a study of cytomegalovirus exposure and HLA in healthy donors. The study ran its PCR with 60 Vbeta and 13 Jbeta primers. Profiling relied on immunoSEQ multiplex PCR, and the TCRdb table lists in-frame clones only, not all of them. This listing includes just over 150,000 clones. Sequenced sample: PBMCs. These receptors all stem from an older woman in good health and CMV-seronegative.

V and J are TRBV19 and TRBJ1-5; TRBD1 is a possible D gene (6 bases). Germline CDR1 LNHDA, CDR2 SQIVND (reference sequence). This CDR3 spans 15 amino acids. V lost 7 bases and J lost 2, with 15 bases in between. CDR3 amino acids: CASIVGADGNQPQHF. CDR3 nucleotide sequence: TGTGCCAGTATTGTGGGGGCTGATGGCAATCAGCCCCAGCATTTT.

V is TRBV5-6 and J is TRBJ2-5, with TRBD1 matching over 8 bases. V shed 4 bases, J shed 3 bases, and the junction held 2 bases outside the gene matches. The CDR3 is 13 amino acids. Germline values: CDR1 SGHDT, CDR2 YYEEEE. The CDR3 bases are TGTGCCAGCAGCCTGACAGGGGAAGAGACCCAGTACTTC. Amino acid sequence: CASSLTGEETQYF.

V is TRBV9 and J is TRBJ1-1, with a weak D call TRBD1 (6 bases). Germline V gene sequence: CDR1 SGDLS, CDR2 YYNGEE. The V and J ends lost 4 bases and 3 bases respectively, with 10 bases between them. There are 13 residues in the CDR3. The CDR3 sequence is CASSLSGDTEAFF. Here the CDR3 DNA reads TGTGCCAGCAGCCTCTCAGGGGACACTGAAGCTTTCTTT.

The chain uses TRBV27 and TRBJ2-7; D remains unclear. The V end was cut by 2 bases, the J end by 0 bases, with 8 bases between. This CDR3 spans 14 amino acids. The germline gives CDR1 MNHEY, CDR2 SMNVEV (reference sequence). DNA of the CDR3: TGTGCCAGCAGTTTAGCGCCTAGCTCCTACGAGCAGTACTTC. Its protein product is CASSLAPSSYEQYF.

The chain links TRBV5-1 to TRBJ2-3; 8 nucleotides match TRBD2. The CDR3 is made up of 15 amino acids. Germline V gene lookup returns CDR1 SGHRS and CDR2 YFSETQ. Losses at the gene ends were 1 base for V and 3 bases for J; bases not matched to a gene: 4. The CDR3 DNA reads as TGCGCCAGCAGCTTGAGCGGGAGTGGGACAGATACGCAGTATTTT. It yields the protein CASSLSGSGTDTQYF.

The CDR3 protein is CASSFRVLKRERAGELFF. The CDR3 DNA sequence: TGTGCCAGCAGCTTCAGAGTGCTCAAGCGGGAGCGAGCCGGGGAGCTGTTTTTT. The chain links TRBV7-9 to TRBJ2-2; 8 positions match TRBD2. This CDR3 is 18 amino acids long. Germline CDR1 and CDR2: SEHNR and FQNEAQ (reference sequence). The V gene end was trimmed by 3 bases and the J gene end by 6 bases; junction bases not matched to a gene: 15.

J is TRBJ2-7 and V is TRBV2, with D perhaps TRBD2 (5 bases). The V gene's germline CDR1 is SNHLY and CDR2 FYNNEI. This CDR3 region has 14 residues. Trimming cost V 1 base and J 12 bases, with 19 bases left between them. CDR3 region: CASSEDVGALRTYF. CDR3 sequence (DNA): TGTGCCAGCAGTGAAGATGTGGGAGCCCTACGGACGTACTTC.

The V call is TRBV5-1, the J call TRBJ2-7; D uncertain. The V end lost 0 bases, the J end lost 8 bases, and 12 bases lay between the germline ends. CDR3 length: 13 amino acids. CDR1 is SGHRS, CDR2 YFSETQ, per germline. CDR3 in amino acids: CASSLAGSAKQYF. CDR3 bases: TGCGCCAGCAGCTTGGCCGGTTCTGCCAAGCAGTACTTC.